Listed below are T cell receptor beta chains from one sample, sequenced in a study of cytomegalovirus exposure and HLA in healthy donors. Assay used: immunoSEQ multiplex PCR; TCRdb lists only in-frame clones, some missing. Among 150,000 to 200,000 clones, less than 90% were seen once, and the ten largest hold 1.6%. The source material was PBMCs. The source of these receptors is a man aged 45-65 years in good health and CMV-seronegative. Each CDR3 is given with its conserved first and last residue. The D gene is left open where the match is weak. The size field is filled for only some rows; it gives once, few, many or a size class.

abundance,j_gene,d_gene,v_gene,CDR3nt,CDR3aa
few,TRBJ2-6,NA,TRBV14,TGTGCCAGCAGCCAAGATCGGTATTCGGCTGGGGCCAACGTCCTGACTTTC,CASSQDRYSAGANVLTF
NA,TRBJ1-1,NA,TRBV18,TGTGCCAGCTCACCGACCGGGACACCGAACACTGAAGCTTTCTTT,CASSPTGTPNTEAFF
NA,TRBJ2-2,TRBD1,TRBV5-1,TGCGCCAGCAGCCTACCCGGGACAGCGAACACCGGGGAGCTGTTTTTT,CASSLPGTANTGELFF
once,TRBJ1-1,NA,TRBV5-1,TGCGCCAGCAGCGGAGGTTTGGAGGCCTTTGGGACTGAAGCTTTCTTT,CASSGGLEAFGTEAFF
NA,TRBJ2-1,TRBD2,TRBV7-2,TGTGCCAGCAGAGCAGCGGGGGGGCGAAATGAGCAGTTCTTC,CASRAAGGRNEQFF
few,TRBJ2-7,TRBD2,TRBV30,TGTGCCTGGGAGCGGGAGTGGCCCTACGAGCAGTACTTC,CAWEREWPYEQYF
NA,TRBJ2-7,NA,TRBV7-9,TGTGCCTCCCGGGCCCGCGGGGAGCAGTACTTC,CASRARGEQYF
NA,TRBJ1-5,TRBD1,TRBV4-2,TGTGCCAGCAGCCAGGGACAGGGTTCAGGCAATCAGCCCCAGCATTTT,CASSQGQGSGNQPQHF
NA,TRBJ2-5,NA,TRBV18,TGTGCCAGCTCACCTGGGAGGAGGGCTAGACAAGAGACCCAGTACTTC,CASSPGRRARQETQYF
NA,TRBJ1-2,TRBD1,TRBV11-2,TGTGCCAGCAGCTTAGAAGTTGGGACAGGGAACTATGGCTACACCTTC,CASSLEVGTGNYGYTF
NA,TRBJ2-3,TRBD2,TRBV5-6,TGTGCCAGCAGCTTGGCCGCTAGCGGGGGTAGCACAGATACGCAGTATTTT,CASSLAASGGSTDTQYF
once,TRBJ2-2,TRBD1,TRBV2,TGTGCCAGCAGGGGACAGTACACCGGGGAGCTGTTTTTT,CASRGQYTGELFF
few,TRBJ2-7,TRBD2,TRBV28,TGTGCCAGCAGCCTGGGGCTAGCGGTCTACGAGCAGTACTTC,CASSLGLAVYEQYF
few,TRBJ1-5,TRBD1,TRBV5-6,TGTGCCAGCAGCACCCGGGACAGGGTTGGTCAGCCCCAGCATTTT,CASSTRDRVGQPQHF
NA,TRBJ1-2,TRBD1,TRBV28,TGTGCCAGCAGTTTCGGAGCAGCAGGACAGGGGGGCTACACCTTC,CASSFGAAGQGGYTF
NA,TRBJ2-7,TRBD1,TRBV30,TGTGCCTGGAGTGGACAGGGAATGAATTACGAGCAGTACTTC,CAWSGQGMNYEQYF
NA,TRBJ2-5,TRBD2,TRBV7-2,TGTGCCAGCAGCCAACTAGCGGGGGGGCTTTGGGAGACCCAGTACTTC,CASSQLAGGLWETQYF
few,TRBJ2-7,NA,TRBV10-3,TGTGCCATCAAGGACAGTCCGGCCAACGAGCAGTACTTC,CAIKDSPANEQYF
NA,TRBJ2-3,NA,TRBV5-4,TGTGCCAGCAGCTTGGGGACGGGATATTCCACAGATACGCAGTATTTT,CASSLGTGYSTDTQYF
once,TRBJ2-5,NA,TRBV4-1,TGCGCCAGCAGTCCTATTCGGGGGCAAGAGACCCAGTACTTC,CASSPIRGQETQYF
NA,TRBJ2-1,TRBD2,TRBV5-1,TGCGCCAGCAGCTTGGAGTTGGGGACTAACCTTGGCAATGAGCAGTTCTTC,CASSLELGTNLGNEQFF
NA,TRBJ2-5,NA,TRBV19,TGTGCCAGTAGTGTGACAGCTAACCAAGAGACCCAGTACTTC,CASSVTANQETQYF
NA,TRBJ2-3,NA,TRBV19,TGTGCCAGTAGTTGGGGCCTAGTGGCAGATACGCAGTATTTT,CASSWGLVADTQYF
few,TRBJ1-2,NA,TRBV4-2,TGTGCCAGCAGCCAAGAGTCTTACACCGGCGGCGGAATGAGCTACACCTTC,CASSQESYTGGGMSYTF
NA,TRBJ1-4,TRBD1,TRBV2,TGTGCCAGCAGTGAGCGACAGGGGGCGGGAGAAAAACTGTTTTTT,CASSERQGAGEKLFF
NA,TRBJ2-1,NA,TRBV28,TGTGCCAGCAGTTTACTAGCGCATGAGCAGTTCTTC,CASSLLAHEQFF
NA,TRBJ2-3,TRBD1,TRBV5-1,TGCGCCAGCAGCTCTTCCGGGACAGGCACAGATACGCAGTATTTT,CASSSSGTGTDTQYF
NA,TRBJ2-1,NA,TRBV5-4,TGTGCCAGCAGCGCGGTCACCTACAATGAGCAGTTCTTC,CASSAVTYNEQFF
NA,TRBJ2-3,NA,TRBV30,TGTGCCTGGAGTGTATCCCCGGGGTCAGATACGCAGTATTTT,CAWSVSPGSDTQYF
NA,TRBJ2-3,NA,TRBV5-4,TGTGCCAGCAGCTTGTCGTCCTCTGATACGCAGTATTTT,CASSLSSSDTQYF
NA,TRBJ2-4,TRBD2,TRBV2,TGTGCCAGCTCCCCACAGGGAAGACTAGCGGGAGGCGGGGAAAGGGGGTACTTC,CASSPQGRLAGGGERGYF
NA,TRBJ1-4,NA,TRBV18,TGTGCCAGCTCACCCCTAGGGGGGGGCACTAATGAAAAACTGTTTTTT,CASSPLGGGTNEKLFF
NA,TRBJ2-1,TRBD2,TRBV7-8,TGTGCCAGCAGCTTAGTGACAGTGCGTGGGGGGGGCAATGAGCAGTTCTTC,CASSLVTVRGGGNEQFF
NA,TRBJ1-2,NA,TRBV5-4,TGTGCCAGCAGCGCCGTCCTCCAACAGGGTAACTATGGCTACACCTTC,CASSAVLQQGNYGYTF
NA,TRBJ1-2,NA,TRBV30,TGTGCCTGGGCGCCAGGGTTAGCTAACTATGGCTACACCTTC,CAWAPGLANYGYTF
once,TRBJ1-1,NA,TRBV6-5,TGTGCCAGCAGTCTTAAACCCACAGGCCTCGCTGGCGCTTTCTTT,CASSLKPTGLAGAFF
once,TRBJ1-5,TRBD1,TRBV7-2,TGTGCCAGCAGCCTAAGACAGGGGAAGGGTCAGCCCCAGCATTTT,CASSLRQGKGQPQHF
NA,TRBJ1-1,TRBD1,TRBV27,TGTGCCAGCAGGCCGGGACAGGGGAGATGGGGGAACACAGTAGCTTTCTTT,CASRPGQGRWGNTVAFF
NA,TRBJ2-2,NA,TRBV5-1,TGCGCCACCGCATATATCCTTAACAGGGAGGGCACCGGGGAGCTGTTTTTT,CATAYILNREGTGELFF
NA,TRBJ1-1,TRBD1,TRBV6-5,TGTGCCAGCAATAGGGACAGGGGATACGGCACTGAAGCTTTCTTT,CASNRDRGYGTEAFF
once,TRBJ1-2,NA,TRBV11-2,TGTGCCAGCACCGCTCAGGGGTATGGCTACACCTTC,CASTAQGYGYTF
once,TRBJ2-7,NA,TRBV30,TGTGCCTGGAGTGTTGCGAGCTACGAGCAGTACTTC,CAWSVASYEQYF
NA,TRBJ2-5,NA,TRBV7-7,TGTGCTAGCAGCTTAGCTGGCGGGTGGGGAGAGACCCAGTACTTC,CASSLAGGWGETQYF
few,TRBJ2-7,NA,TRBV4-2,TGTGCCAGCAGCCAAGGAGCTTTGAGAACCGAGCAGTACTTC,CASSQGALRTEQYF
NA,TRBJ2-1,TRBD2,TRBV7-8,TGTGCCAGCAGACAAGGACTAGCGGGAAGGTACAATGAGCAGTTCTTC,CASRQGLAGRYNEQFF
NA,TRBJ1-5,NA,TRBV7-2,TGTGCCAGCAGCGCTGACTTTGGAAGCAATCAGCCCCAGCATTTT,CASSADFGSNQPQHF
NA,TRBJ1-1,NA,TRBV6-6,TGTGCCAGCGCCTCTTGGGGAGATCTCGACACTGAAGCTTTCTTT,CASASWGDLDTEAFF
NA,TRBJ1-6,NA,TRBV19,TGTGCCAGTAGTCGGGACACATATTCACCCCTCCACTTT,CASSRDTYSPLHF
once,TRBJ2-3,NA,TRBV5-1,TGCGCCAGCAGCTTGGCCCTCCGTCTTAGCACAGATACGCAGTATTTT,CASSLALRLSTDTQYF
NA,TRBJ2-7,TRBD1,TRBV30,TGTGCCTGGAGCCCAGGGGGAAACGAGCAGTACTTC,CAWSPGGNEQYF
NA,TRBJ2-1,NA,TRBV7-2,TGTGCCAGCAGCTTAACCTTATCTGCGGGGGCGAACAATGAGCAGTTCTTC,CASSLTLSAGANNEQFF
NA,TRBJ2-1,NA,TRBV4-1,TGCGCCAGCAGCCAAGAGGGTAGCGTAAGCTCCTACAATGAGCAGTTCTTC,CASSQEGSVSSYNEQFF
NA,TRBJ1-2,NA,TRBV2,TGTGCCAGCAGTCAACCTGGGGGGGAACGGAGCTATGGCTACACCTTC,CASSQPGGERSYGYTF